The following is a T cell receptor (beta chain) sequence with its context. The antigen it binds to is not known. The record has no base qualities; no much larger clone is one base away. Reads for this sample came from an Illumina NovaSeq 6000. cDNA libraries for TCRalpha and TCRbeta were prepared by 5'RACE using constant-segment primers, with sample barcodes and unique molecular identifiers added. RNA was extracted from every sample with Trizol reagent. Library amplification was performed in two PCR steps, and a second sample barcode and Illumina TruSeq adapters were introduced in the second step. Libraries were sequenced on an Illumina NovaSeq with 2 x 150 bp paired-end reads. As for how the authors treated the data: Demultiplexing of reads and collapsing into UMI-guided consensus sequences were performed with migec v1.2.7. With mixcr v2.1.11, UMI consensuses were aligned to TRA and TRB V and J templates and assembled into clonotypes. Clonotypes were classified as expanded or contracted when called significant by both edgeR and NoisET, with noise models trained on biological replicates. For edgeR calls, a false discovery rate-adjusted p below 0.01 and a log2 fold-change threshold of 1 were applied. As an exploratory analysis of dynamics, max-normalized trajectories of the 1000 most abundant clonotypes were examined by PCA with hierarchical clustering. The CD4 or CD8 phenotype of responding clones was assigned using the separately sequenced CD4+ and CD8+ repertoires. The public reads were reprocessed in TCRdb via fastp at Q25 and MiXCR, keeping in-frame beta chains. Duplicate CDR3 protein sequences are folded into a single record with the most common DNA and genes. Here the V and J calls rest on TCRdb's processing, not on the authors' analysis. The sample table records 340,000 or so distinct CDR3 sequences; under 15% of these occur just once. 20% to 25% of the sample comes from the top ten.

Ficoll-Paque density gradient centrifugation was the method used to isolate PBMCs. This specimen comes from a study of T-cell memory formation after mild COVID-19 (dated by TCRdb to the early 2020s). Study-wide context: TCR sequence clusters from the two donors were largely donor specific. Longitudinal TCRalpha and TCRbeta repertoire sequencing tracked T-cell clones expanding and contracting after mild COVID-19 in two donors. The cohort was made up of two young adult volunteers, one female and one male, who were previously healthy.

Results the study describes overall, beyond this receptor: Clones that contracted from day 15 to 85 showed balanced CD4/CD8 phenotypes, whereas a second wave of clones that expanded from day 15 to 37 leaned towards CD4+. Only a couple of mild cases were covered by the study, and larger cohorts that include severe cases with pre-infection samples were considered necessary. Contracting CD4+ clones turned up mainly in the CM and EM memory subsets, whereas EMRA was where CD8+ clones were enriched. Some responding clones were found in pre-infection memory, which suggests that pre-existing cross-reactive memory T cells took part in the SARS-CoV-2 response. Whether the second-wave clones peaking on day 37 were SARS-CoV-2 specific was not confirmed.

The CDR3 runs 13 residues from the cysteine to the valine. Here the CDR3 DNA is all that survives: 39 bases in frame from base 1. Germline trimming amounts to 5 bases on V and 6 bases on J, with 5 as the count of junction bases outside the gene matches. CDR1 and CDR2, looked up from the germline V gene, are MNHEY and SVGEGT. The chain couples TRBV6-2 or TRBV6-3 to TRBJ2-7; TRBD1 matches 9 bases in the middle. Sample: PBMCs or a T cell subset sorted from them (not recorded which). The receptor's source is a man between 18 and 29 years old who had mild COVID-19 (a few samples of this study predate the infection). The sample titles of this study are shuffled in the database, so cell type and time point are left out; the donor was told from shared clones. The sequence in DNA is TGTGCCAGCAGTCCCGGGACAGGGATCGAGCAGTACGTC. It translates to CASSPGTGIEQYV.